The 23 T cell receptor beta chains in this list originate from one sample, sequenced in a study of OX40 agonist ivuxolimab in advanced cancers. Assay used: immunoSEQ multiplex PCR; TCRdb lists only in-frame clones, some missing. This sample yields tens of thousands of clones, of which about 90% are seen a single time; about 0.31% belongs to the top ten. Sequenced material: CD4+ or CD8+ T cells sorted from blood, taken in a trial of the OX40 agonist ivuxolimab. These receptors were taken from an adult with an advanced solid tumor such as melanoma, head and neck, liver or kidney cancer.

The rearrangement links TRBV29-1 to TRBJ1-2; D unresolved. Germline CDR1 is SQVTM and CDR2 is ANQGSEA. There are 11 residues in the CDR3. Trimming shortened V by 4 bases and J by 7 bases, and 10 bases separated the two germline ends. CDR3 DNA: TGCAGCGTTGTCGGGCCGGGTGGCTACACCTTC. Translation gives CSVVGPGGYTF.

CDR3 amino acids: CASSVGGQGAWEQYF. The CDR3 DNA sequence: TGTGCCAGCAGCGTAGGAGGACAGGGGGCCTGGGAGCAGTACTTC. This chain uses TRBV9 with TRBJ2-7; 11 positions agree with TRBD1. In germline, CDR1 is SGDLS, CDR2 YYNGEE. CDR3 size: 15 residues. The V and J ends lost 0 bases and 7 bases, in that order; junction bases with no gene match: 6.

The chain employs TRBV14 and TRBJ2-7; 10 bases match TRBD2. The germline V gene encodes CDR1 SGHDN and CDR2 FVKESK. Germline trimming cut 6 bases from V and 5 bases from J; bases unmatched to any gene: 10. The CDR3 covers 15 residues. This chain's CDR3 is CASRPSGSWGNEQYF. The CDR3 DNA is TGTGCCAGCAGACCTAGCGGGAGTTGGGGTAACGAGCAGTACTTC.

The DNA for the CDR3 is TGTGCCATCAGTACCACAGGGAACACTGAAGCTTTCTTT. This gives the protein CAISTTGNTEAFF. The chain couples TRBV10-3 to TRBJ1-1; D is perhaps TRBD1 (5 bases). The germline CDR1 and CDR2 sequences are ENHRY and SYGVKD. The CDR3 contains 13 residues. The ends were cut back, 5 bases at V and 1 base at J, with 8 bases in the middle.

CDR3 residues: CASQNGVLETQYF. The DNA of the CDR3 is TGTGCCAGCCAGAACGGGGTCCTTGAGACCCAGTACTTC. The chain uses TRBV28 and TRBJ2-5; D might be TRBD2 (5 bases). The germline V gene has CDR1 MDHEN and CDR2 SYDVKM. The CDR3 is 13 amino acids. Trimming removed 8 bases from V and 5 bases from J, with 15 bases in between.

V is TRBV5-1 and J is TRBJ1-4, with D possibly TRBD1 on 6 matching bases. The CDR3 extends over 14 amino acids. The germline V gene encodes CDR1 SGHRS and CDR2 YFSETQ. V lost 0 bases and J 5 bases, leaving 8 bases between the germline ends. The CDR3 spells CASSLGDTNEKLFF. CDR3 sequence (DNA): TGCGCCAGCAGCTTGGGGGACACCAATGAAAAACTGTTTTTT.

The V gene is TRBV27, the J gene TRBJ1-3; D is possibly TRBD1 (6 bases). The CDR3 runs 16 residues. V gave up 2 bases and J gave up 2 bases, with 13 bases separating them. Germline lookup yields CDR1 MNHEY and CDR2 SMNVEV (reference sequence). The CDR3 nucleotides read TGTGCCAGCAGTTTACGGGGGCTCATCCCTGGAAACACCATATATTTT. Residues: CASSLRGLIPGNTIYF.

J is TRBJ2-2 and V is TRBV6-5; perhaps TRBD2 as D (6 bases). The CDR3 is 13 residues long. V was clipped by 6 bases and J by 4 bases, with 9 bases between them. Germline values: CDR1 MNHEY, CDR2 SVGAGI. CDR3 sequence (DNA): TGTGCCAGCAGGGAGGGGAGCACCGGGGAGCTGTTTTTT. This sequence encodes CASREGSTGELFF.

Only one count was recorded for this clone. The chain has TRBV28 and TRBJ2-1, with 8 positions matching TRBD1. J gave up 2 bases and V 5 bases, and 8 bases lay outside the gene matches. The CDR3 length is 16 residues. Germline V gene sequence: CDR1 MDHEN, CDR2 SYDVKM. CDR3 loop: CASSIHRGSAYNEQFF. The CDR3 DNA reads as TGTGCCAGCAGTATTCACAGGGGGTCGGCCTACAATGAGCAGTTCTTC.

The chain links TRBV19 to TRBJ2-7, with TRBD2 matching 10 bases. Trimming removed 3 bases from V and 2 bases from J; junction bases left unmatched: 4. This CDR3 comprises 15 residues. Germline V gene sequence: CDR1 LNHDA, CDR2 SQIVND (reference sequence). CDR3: CASSITSGMTYEQYF. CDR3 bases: TGTGCCAGTAGTATTACTAGCGGGATGACCTACGAGCAGTACTTC. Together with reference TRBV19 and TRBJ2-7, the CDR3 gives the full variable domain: DGGITQSPKYLFRKEGQNVTLSCEQNLNHDAMYWYRQDPGQGLRLIYYSQIVNDFQKGDIAEGYSVSREKKESFPLTVTSAQKNPTAFYLCASSITSGMTYEQYFGPGTRLTVT.

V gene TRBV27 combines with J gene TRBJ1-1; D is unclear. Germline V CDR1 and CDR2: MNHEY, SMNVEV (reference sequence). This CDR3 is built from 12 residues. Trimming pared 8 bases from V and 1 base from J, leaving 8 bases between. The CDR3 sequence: CASGRWNTEAFF. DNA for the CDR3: TGTGCCAGCGGACGGTGGAACACTGAAGCTTTCTTT.

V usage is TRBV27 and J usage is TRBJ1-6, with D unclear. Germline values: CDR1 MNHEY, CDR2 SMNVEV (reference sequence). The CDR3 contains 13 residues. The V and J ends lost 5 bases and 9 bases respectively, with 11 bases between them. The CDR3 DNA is TGTGCCAGCAGTCCCCGTTCCTCTTCACCCCTCCACTTT. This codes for CASSPRSSSPLHF.

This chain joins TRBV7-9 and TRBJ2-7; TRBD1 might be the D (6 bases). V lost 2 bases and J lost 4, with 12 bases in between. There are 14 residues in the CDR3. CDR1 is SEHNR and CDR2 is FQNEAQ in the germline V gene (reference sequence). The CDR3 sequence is CASSLWQGSYEQYF. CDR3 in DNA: TGTGCCAGCAGCTTATGGCAGGGGTCTTACGAGCAGTACTTC.

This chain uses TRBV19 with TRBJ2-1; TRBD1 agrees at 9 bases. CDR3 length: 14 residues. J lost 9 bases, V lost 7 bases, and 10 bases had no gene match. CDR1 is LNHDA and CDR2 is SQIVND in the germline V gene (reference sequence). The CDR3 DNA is TGTGCCAGTACCCAGGGGACAGGGTGGGGTGAGCAGTTCTTC. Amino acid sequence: CASTQGTGWGEQFF.

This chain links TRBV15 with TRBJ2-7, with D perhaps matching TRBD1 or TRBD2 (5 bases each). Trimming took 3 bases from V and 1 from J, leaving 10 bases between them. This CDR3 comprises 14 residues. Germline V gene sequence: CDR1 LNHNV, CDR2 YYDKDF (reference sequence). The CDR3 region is CATSSGGTSYEQYF. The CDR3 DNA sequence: TGTGCCACCAGCAGTGGGGGAACATCCTACGAGCAGTACTTC.

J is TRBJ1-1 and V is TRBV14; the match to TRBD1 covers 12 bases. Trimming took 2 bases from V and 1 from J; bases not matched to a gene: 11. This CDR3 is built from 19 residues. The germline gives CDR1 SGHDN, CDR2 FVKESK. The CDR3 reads CASSQIAWGQGARNTEAFF. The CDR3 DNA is TGTGCCAGCAGCCAAATAGCCTGGGGACAGGGGGCGCGGAACACTGAAGCTTTCTTT.

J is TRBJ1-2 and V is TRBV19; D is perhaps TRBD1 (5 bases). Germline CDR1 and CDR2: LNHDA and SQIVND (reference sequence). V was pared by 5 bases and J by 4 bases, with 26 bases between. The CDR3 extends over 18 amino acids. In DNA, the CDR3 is TGTGCCAGTAGTCCCCAGTGGGACCCAACAGTCCCCTCCTATGGCTACACCTTC. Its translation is CASSPQWDPTVPSYGYTF.

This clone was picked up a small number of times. CDR3 in amino acids: CASSVTTDTIYF. In DNA, the CDR3 is TGTGCCAGCAGCGTTACCACAGACACCATATATTTT. The V gene is TRBV9, the J gene TRBJ1-3; D is unresolved. Trimming shortened V by 2 bases and J by 8 bases, and 8 bases separated the two germline ends. CDR3 size: 12 residues. Germline V gene data show CDR1 as SGDLS and CDR2 as YYNGEE.

The CDR3, as DNA: TGTGCCAGTAGGACCCAAGGGGCTAATGAAAAACTGTTTTTT. Protein sequence: CASRTQGANEKLFF. This chain connects TRBV19 to TRBJ1-4; weak D call: TRBD1 (5 bases). Germline V gives CDR1 LNHDA, CDR2 SQIVND (reference sequence). Trimming took off 6 bases at V and 3 bases at J, with 11 bases between the two ends. The CDR3 covers 14 residues.

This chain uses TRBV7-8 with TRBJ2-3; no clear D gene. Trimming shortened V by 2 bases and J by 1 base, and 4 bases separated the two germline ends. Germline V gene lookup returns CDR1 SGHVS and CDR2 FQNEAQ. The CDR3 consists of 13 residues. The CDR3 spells CASSLLRTDTQYF. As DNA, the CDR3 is TGTGCCAGCAGCTTACTTCGCACAGATACGCAGTATTTT. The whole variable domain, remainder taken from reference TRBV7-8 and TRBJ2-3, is GAGVSQSPRYKVAKRGQDVALRCDPISGHVSLFWYQQALGQGPEFLTYFQNEAQLDKSGLPSDRFFAERPEGSVSTLKIQRTQQEDSAVYLCASSLLRTDTQYFGPGTRLTVL.

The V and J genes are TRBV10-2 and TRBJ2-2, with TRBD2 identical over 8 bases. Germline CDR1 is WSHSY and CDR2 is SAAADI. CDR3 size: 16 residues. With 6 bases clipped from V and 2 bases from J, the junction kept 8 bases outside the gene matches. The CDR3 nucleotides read TGCGCCAGCAGCGGGAAAGCGGGAGCAAACACCGGGGAGCTGTTTTTT. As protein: CASSGKAGANTGELFF.

CDR3: CASSPGALAAGELFF. In DNA form, the CDR3 reads TGTGCCAGCAGCCCTGGGGCACTCGCGGCCGGGGAGCTGTTTTTT. The chain couples TRBV9 to TRBJ2-2; tentatively, D is TRBD1 (5 bases). The CDR3 is 15 amino acids. From germline, CDR1 is SGDLS and CDR2 YYNGEE. V lost 4 bases and J 6 bases, leaving 16 bases between the germline ends.

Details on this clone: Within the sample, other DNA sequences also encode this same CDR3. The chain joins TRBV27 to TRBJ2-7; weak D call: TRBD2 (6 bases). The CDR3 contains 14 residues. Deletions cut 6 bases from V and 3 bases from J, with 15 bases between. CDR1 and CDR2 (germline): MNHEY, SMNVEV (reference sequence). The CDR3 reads CASRPPGAFYEQYF. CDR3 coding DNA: TGTGCCAGCAGGCCACCGGGAGCCTTCTACGAGCAGTACTTC.